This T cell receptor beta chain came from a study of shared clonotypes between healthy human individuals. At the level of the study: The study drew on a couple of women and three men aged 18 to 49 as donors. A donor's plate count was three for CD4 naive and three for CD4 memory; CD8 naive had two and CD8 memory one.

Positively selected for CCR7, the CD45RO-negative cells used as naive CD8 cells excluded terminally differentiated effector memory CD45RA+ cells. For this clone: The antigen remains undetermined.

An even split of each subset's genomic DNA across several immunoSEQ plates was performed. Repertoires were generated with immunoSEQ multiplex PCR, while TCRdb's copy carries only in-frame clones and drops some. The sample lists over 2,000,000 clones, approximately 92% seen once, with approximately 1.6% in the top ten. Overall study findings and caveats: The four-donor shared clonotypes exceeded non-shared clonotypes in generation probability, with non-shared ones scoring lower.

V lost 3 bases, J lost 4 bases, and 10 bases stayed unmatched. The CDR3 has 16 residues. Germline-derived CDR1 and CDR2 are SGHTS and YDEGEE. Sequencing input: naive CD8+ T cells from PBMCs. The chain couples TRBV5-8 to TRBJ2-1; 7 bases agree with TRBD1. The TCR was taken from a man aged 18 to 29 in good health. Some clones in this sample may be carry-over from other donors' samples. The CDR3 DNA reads TGTGCCAGCAGCTCAGGACAGGACCTAGCTTACAATGAGCAGTTCTTC. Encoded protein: CASSSGQDLAYNEQFF. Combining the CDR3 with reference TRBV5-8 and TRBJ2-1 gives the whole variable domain EAGVTQSPTHLIKTRGQQATLRCSPISGHTSVYWYQQALGLGLQFLLWYDEGEERNRGNFPPRFSGRQFPNYSSELNVNALELEDSALYLCASSSGQDLAYNEQFFGPGTRLTVL.